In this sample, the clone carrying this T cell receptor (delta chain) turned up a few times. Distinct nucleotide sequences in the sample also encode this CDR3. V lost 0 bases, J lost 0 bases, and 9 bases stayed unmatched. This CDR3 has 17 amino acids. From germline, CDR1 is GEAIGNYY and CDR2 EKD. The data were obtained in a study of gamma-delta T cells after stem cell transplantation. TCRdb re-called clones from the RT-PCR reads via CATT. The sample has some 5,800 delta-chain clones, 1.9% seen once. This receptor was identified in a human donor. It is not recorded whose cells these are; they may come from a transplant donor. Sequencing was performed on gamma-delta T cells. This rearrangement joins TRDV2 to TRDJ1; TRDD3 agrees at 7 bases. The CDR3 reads CACDTVAGGLYTDKLIF. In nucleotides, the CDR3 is TGTGCCTGTGACACCGTTGCTGGGGGGTTGTACACCGATAAACTCATCTTT.